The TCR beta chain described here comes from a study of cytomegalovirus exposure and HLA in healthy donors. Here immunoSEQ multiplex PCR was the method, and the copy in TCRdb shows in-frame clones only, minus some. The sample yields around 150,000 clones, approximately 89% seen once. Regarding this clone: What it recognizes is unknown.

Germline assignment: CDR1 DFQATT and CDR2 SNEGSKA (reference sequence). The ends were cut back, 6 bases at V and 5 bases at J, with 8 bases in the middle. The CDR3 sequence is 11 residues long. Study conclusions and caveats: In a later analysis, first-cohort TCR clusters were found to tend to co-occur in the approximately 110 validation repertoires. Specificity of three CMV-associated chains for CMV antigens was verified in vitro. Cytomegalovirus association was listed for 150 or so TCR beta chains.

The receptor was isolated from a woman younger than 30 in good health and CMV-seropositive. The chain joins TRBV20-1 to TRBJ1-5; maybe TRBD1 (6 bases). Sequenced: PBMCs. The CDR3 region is CSAGGDQPQHF. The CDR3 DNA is TGCAGTGCAGGGGGGGATCAGCCCCAGCATTTT.